The 28 T cell receptor beta chains below were found in one sample sequenced in a study of OX40 agonist ivuxolimab in advanced cancers. Assay: immunoSEQ multiplex PCR; the TCRdb copy retains only in-frame clones and omits some. The repertoire holds 72,000 or so clones, about 85% seen once, with 1.3% in the top ten. Sequenced here: CD4+ or CD8+ T cells sorted from blood, sampled in a trial of the OX40 agonist ivuxolimab. The source of these receptors is an adult with an advanced solid tumor such as melanoma, head and neck, liver or kidney cancer.

This sequence joins TRBV28 and TRBJ1-1; D ambiguous. CDR1 is MDHEN and CDR2 is SYDVKM in the germline V gene. Trimming removed 4 bases from V and 10 bases from J, with 13 bases in between. The CDR3 contains 12 residues. CDR3 sequence: CASSSRGRGAFF. The DNA for the CDR3 is TGTGCCAGCAGTTCAAGAGGTCGAGGAGCTTTCTTT.

The V and J genes are TRBV19 and TRBJ1-2, with D possibly TRBD1 on 5 matching bases. Trimming took off 7 bases at V and 8 bases at J, with 23 bases between the two ends. CDR1 is LNHDA and CDR2 is SQIVND in the germline V gene (reference sequence). CDR3 length: 15 amino acids. CDR3 region: CASIGGAGPFRGYTF. DNA of the CDR3: TGTGCCAGTATAGGAGGAGCGGGGCCCTTTCGGGGCTACACCTTC.

CDR3 sequence: CAWSVGASYEQYF. CDR3 sequence (DNA): TGTGCCTGGAGTGTCGGCGCGTCCTACGAGCAGTACTTC. V and J are TRBV30 and TRBJ2-7, with D unresolved. CDR1 is GTSNPN and CDR2 is SVGIG in the germline V gene (reference sequence). V lost 0 bases and J lost 1, with 7 bases in between. The CDR3 length is 13 residues.

This chain joins TRBV9 and TRBJ2-2, with 7 bases that match TRBD2. CDR3 length equals 15 residues. V lost 0 bases to trimming and J lost 2 bases; unmatched junction nucleotides: 1. CDR1 is SGDLS, CDR2 YYNGEE, per germline. In nucleotides, the CDR3 is TGTGCCAGCAGCGTAGGGACTAGAAACACCGGGGAGCTGTTTTTT. Its translation is CASSVGTRNTGELFF. Combining the CDR3 with reference TRBV9 and TRBJ2-2 gives the whole variable domain DSGVTQTPKHLITATGQRVTLRCSPRSGDLSVYWYQQSLDQGLQFLIQYYNGEERAKGNILERFSAQQFPDLHSELNLSSLELGDSALYFCASSVGTRNTGELFFGEGSRLTVL.

The chain is built from TRBV11-2 and TRBJ2-5; 12 positions match TRBD1. The V gene's germline CDR1 is SGHAT and CDR2 FQNNGV. J gave up 4 bases and V 0 bases, and 9 bases lay outside the gene matches. The CDR3 runs 18 residues. This CDR3 reads CASSLEGPGTGGRETQYF. Here the CDR3 DNA reads TGTGCCAGCAGCTTAGAGGGGCCCGGGACAGGGGGCAGAGAGACCCAGTACTTC. The full variable domain, in which reference TRBV11-2 and TRBJ2-5 provide the parts outside the CDR3, is EAGVAQSPRYKIIEKRQSVAFWCNPISGHATLYWYQQILGQGPKLLIQFQNNGVVDDSQLPKDRFSAERLKGVDSTLKIQPAKLEDSAVYLCASSLEGPGTGGRETQYFGPGTRLLVL.

CDR3 sequence reads: CASSQGVNTEAFF. The CDR3 bases are TGCGCCAGCAGCCAGGGGGTGAACACTGAAGCTTTCTTT. V is TRBV4-1 and J is TRBJ1-1; D possibly corresponds to TRBD1 (5 bases). CDR1 and CDR2 from the germline V gene are MGHRA and YSYEKL. V shed 3 bases and J shed 0 bases, with 5 bases lying between them. The CDR3 covers 13 residues.

This clone was picked up a small number of times. The rearrangement uses TRBV5-8 and TRBJ2-1; D might be TRBD1 or TRBD2, each matching 5 bases. The CDR3 is 16 amino acids. Germline V lookup: CDR1 SGHTS, CDR2 YDEGEE. The ends were cut back, 4 bases at V and 8 bases at J, with 22 bases in the middle. The CDR3 is CASSTGLDISADEQFF. DNA of the CDR3: TGTGCCAGCAGCACTGGACTGGACATCAGCGCAGATGAGCAGTTCTTC. Full variable domain (rest looked up from reference TRBV5-8 and TRBJ2-1): EAGVTQSPTHLIKTRGQQATLRCSPISGHTSVYWYQQALGLGLQFLLWYDEGEERNRGNFPPRFSGRQFPNYSSELNVNALELEDSALYLCASSTGLDISADEQFFGPGTRLTVL.

The V and J genes are TRBV2 and TRBJ1-1; perhaps TRBD1 as D (5 bases). Trimming left V 10 bases short and J 5 bases short, with 17 bases between. The CDR3 consists of 13 residues. Germline V gives CDR1 SNHLY, CDR2 FYNNEI. Here the CDR3 DNA reads TGTGCCACCGACTACGGGACGATGACTGAAGCTTTCTTT. It translates to CATDYGTMTEAFF.

In its sample, this clone was seen once. This chain joins TRBV7-9 and TRBJ1-5, with a weak D call TRBD1 (5 bases). This CDR3 region has 13 residues. V dropped 1 base and J dropped 6 bases, with 7 bases sitting between them. CDR1 SEHNR and CDR2 FQNEAQ come from the germline V gene (reference sequence). CDR3 residues: CASSLGTGQPQHF. Written as DNA, the CDR3 is TGTGCCAGCAGCTTAGGCACAGGTCAGCCCCAGCATTTT. Full variable domain (missing parts from reference TRBV7-9 and TRBJ1-5): DTGVSQNPRHKITKRGQNVTFRCDPISEHNRLYWYRQTLGQGPEFLTYFQNEAQLEKSRLLSDRFSAERPKGSFSTLEIQRTEQGDSAMYLCASSLGTGQPQHFGDGTRLSIL.

This clone turned up a few times. The chain joins TRBV18 to TRBJ2-6; 7 nucleotides agree with TRBD1. Losses at the gene ends were 3 bases for V and 1 base for J; bases not matched to a gene: 3. CDR3 length: 16 residues. From germline, CDR1 is KGHSH and CDR2 LQKENI. CDR3 region: CASSPTQGSGANVLTF. The DNA of the CDR3 is TGTGCCAGCTCACCCACACAGGGGTCTGGGGCCAACGTCCTGACTTTC.

This sequence joins TRBV30 and TRBJ2-7; TRBD2 agrees at 9 bases. V was pared by 5 bases and J by 3 bases, with 5 bases of the junction left unmatched. CDR3 size: 13 residues. Germline lookup yields CDR1 GTSNPN and CDR2 SVGIG (reference sequence). For the CDR3, the DNA is TGTGCCTGGGCGGGAGGGCCGGTCTACGAGCAGTACTTC. Encoded protein: CAWAGGPVYEQYF. Supplemented by reference TRBV30 and TRBJ2-7, the full variable domain reads SQTIHQWPATLVQPVGSPLSLECTVEGTSNPNLYWYRQAAGRGLQLLFYSVGIGQISSEVPQNLSASRPQDRQFILSSKKLLLSDSGFYLCAWAGGPVYEQYFGPGTRLTVT.

This clone is a singleton in its sample. The gene calls are TRBV6-5 and TRBJ1-1, with D unresolved. V lost 2 bases to trimming and J lost 0 bases, with 7 bases between them. The CDR3 length is 14 residues. Germline V gene data show CDR1 as MNHEY and CDR2 as SVGAGI. The CDR3 nucleotides are TGTGCCAGCAGTTACGGGCAGGTGAACACTGAAGCTTTCTTT. Translation gives CASSYGQVNTEAFF.

This chain connects TRBV9 to TRBJ2-1; 8 bases align to TRBD1. J was trimmed by 8 bases and V by 2 bases; bases with no gene match: 9. CDR3 length: 15 residues. The V gene's germline CDR1 is SGDLS and CDR2 YYNGEE. CDR3 sequence: CASSVAPGGRDEQFF. Written as DNA, the CDR3 is TGTGCCAGCAGCGTGGCCCCAGGGGGCAGGGATGAGCAGTTCTTC. Filled out from reference TRBV9 and TRBJ2-1, the complete variable domain reads DSGVTQTPKHLITATGQRVTLRCSPRSGDLSVYWYQQSLDQGLQFLIQYYNGEERAKGNILERFSAQQFPDLHSELNLSSLELGDSALYFCASSVAPGGRDEQFFGPGTRLTVL.

V is TRBV28 and J is TRBJ2-7, with 10 positions matching TRBD2. Per germline, CDR1 MDHEN and CDR2 SYDVKM. After removal of 10 bases from V and 6 bases from J, the junction contained 9 bases not matched to a gene. The CDR3 has 13 amino acids. In DNA form, the CDR3 reads TGTGCCACCGTGCGCCTAGCGGGGGCCGAGCAGTACTTC. Protein product: CATVRLAGAEQYF.

The rearrangement joins TRBV6-1 to TRBJ1-1; no clear D. The germline CDR1 and CDR2 sequences are MNHNS and SASEGT. V was trimmed by 1 base and J by 1 base, leaving 4 bases between them. The CDR3 is 13 amino acids. CDR3 in amino acids: CASSEGANTEAFF. The CDR3 coding sequence is TGTGCCAGCAGTGAAGGGGCGAACACTGAAGCTTTCTTT.

The J gene is TRBJ2-1, the V gene TRBV10-3, with D possibly being TRBD2 (6 bases). The V gene's germline CDR1 is ENHRY and CDR2 SYGVKD. The CDR3 covers 13 residues. Trimming cost V 7 bases and J 8 bases, with 15 bases left between them. The CDR3 DNA reads TGTGCCATCAAGGACGGGAGTATACATGAGCAGTTCTTC. Its translation is CAIKDGSIHEQFF.

CDR3 bases: TGTGCCAGCTCGGCTCAGTGGGGGGATACGCAGTATTTT. This gives the protein CASSAQWGDTQYF. The chain employs TRBV7-3 and TRBJ2-3; the D call may be TRBD1 or TRBD2 (5 bases each). Trimming left V 8 bases short and J 6 bases short, with 15 bases between. In germline, CDR1 is SGHTA, CDR2 FQGTGA. The CDR3 is 13 residues long.

The rearrangement links TRBV10-1 to TRBJ1-2; 11 bases align to TRBD1. V was clipped by 2 bases and J by 7 bases; unmatched bases: 12. This CDR3 has 17 residues. Germline CDR1 WNHNN, CDR2 SYGVQD (reference sequence). CDR3 coding DNA: TGCGCCAGCAGTGAGCCGGGACAGGGGGAGGTTATGGGTGGCTACACCTTC. It codes for CASSEPGQGEVMGGYTF.

This chain connects TRBV5-1 to TRBJ2-7; D possibly matches TRBD1 or TRBD2 (6 bases each). The CDR3 consists of 14 residues. Trimming took off 3 bases at V and 6 bases at J, with 16 bases between the two ends. Per germline, CDR1 SGHRS and CDR2 YFSETQ. The CDR3 DNA sequence: TGCGCCAGCAGCTCAGACGGGACGGGGGCCGAGCAGTACTTC. Protein product: CASSSDGTGAEQYF.

The chain couples TRBV7-9 to TRBJ2-7; possibly TRBD1 for D (5 bases). The ends were cut back, 1 base at V and 11 bases at J, with 9 bases in the middle. Germline CDR1 reads SEHNR; CDR2 reads FQNEAQ (reference sequence). The CDR3 contains 11 residues. The DNA for the CDR3 is TGTGCCAGCAGCTTAGAGGCAGGGAAGTACTTC. Its translation is CASSLEAGKYF.

The chain has TRBV6-1 and TRBJ1-2; 7 bases fit TRBD1. The CDR3 is made up of 13 amino acids. J lost 4 bases, V lost 5 bases, and 4 bases had no gene match. CDR1 is MNHNS, CDR2 SASEGT, per germline. In DNA form, the CDR3 reads TGTGCCAGCAGTCCGGACAGGCCCTATGGCTACACCTTC. This sequence encodes CASSPDRPYGYTF.

The chain is built from TRBV19 and TRBJ1-4; no clear D. V was clipped by 3 bases and J by 5 bases, with 7 bases between them. This CDR3 spans 13 amino acids. The V gene's germline CDR1 is LNHDA and CDR2 SQIVND (reference sequence). The CDR3 bases are TGTGCCAGTAGTATCATCAGGAATGAAAAACTGTTTTTT. Its protein product is CASSIIRNEKLFF. Drawing the rest from reference TRBV19 and TRBJ1-4, the complete variable domain is DGGITQSPKYLFRKEGQNVTLSCEQNLNHDAMYWYRQDPGQGLRLIYYSQIVNDFQKGDIAEGYSVSREKKESFPLTVTSAQKNPTAFYLCASSIIRNEKLFFGSGTQLSVL.

The chain recombines TRBV5-5 with TRBJ1-6; a weak D match, TRBD1 (6 bases). This CDR3 has 15 amino acids. Germline values: CDR1 SGHKS, CDR2 YYEKEE (reference sequence). V dropped 7 bases and J dropped 6 bases, with 17 bases sitting between them. The CDR3 here is CASATGADLNSPLHF. In DNA, the CDR3 is TGTGCCAGCGCCACGGGGGCAGATCTTAATTCACCCCTCCACTTT. The full variable domain, in which reference TRBV5-5 and TRBJ1-6 provide the parts outside the CDR3, is DAGVTQSPTHLIKTRGQQVTLRCSPISGHKSVSWYQQVLGQGPQFIFQYYEKEERGRGNFPDRFSARQFPNYSSELNVNALLLGDSALYLCASATGADLNSPLHFGNGTRLTVT.

The chain couples TRBV19 to TRBJ2-1, with unresolved D. With 3 bases removed from V and 12 bases from J, the gap between germline ends came to 18 bases. Germline lookup yields CDR1 LNHDA and CDR2 SQIVND (reference sequence). This CDR3 has 14 residues. This chain's CDR3 is CASSIVGSRLGQFF. CDR3 bases: TGTGCCAGTAGTATCGTGGGATCACGTTTGGGGCAGTTCTTC.

This chain uses TRBV14 with TRBJ2-1; 13 nucleotides agree with TRBD2. V was clipped by 1 base and J by 6 bases; unmatched bases: 0. The CDR3 totals 15 residues. Germline V gene sequence: CDR1 SGHDN, CDR2 FVKESK. Here the CDR3 DNA reads TGTGCCAGCAGCCAAGGACTAGCGGGGGGCAATGAGCAGTTCTTC. Its translation: CASSQGLAGGNEQFF. Full variable domain (remainder filled in from reference TRBV14 and TRBJ2-1): EAGVTQFPSHSVIEKGQTVTLRCDPISGHDNLYWYRRVMGKEIKFLLHFVKESKQDESGMPNNRFLAERTGGTYSTLKVQPAELEDSGVYFCASSQGLAGGNEQFFGPGTRLTVL.

The CDR3 sequence is CASSYRDGNQPQHF. CDR3 nucleotide sequence: TGTGCCAGCAGTTACCGCGACGGGAATCAGCCCCAGCATTTT. This chain uses TRBV6-6 with TRBJ1-5; D uncertain. The CDR3 contains 14 residues. CDR1 is MNHNY, CDR2 SVGAGI, per germline (reference sequence). V lost 2 bases, J lost 4 bases, and 9 bases lay in between.

V and J are TRBV30 and TRBJ1-2, with a weak D call TRBD1 (5 bases). Trimming stripped 2 bases from V and 8 bases from J, with 15 bases between. This CDR3 region has 13 residues. The germline CDR1 and CDR2 sequences are GTSNPN and SVGIG (reference sequence). The CDR3 sequence is CAWSPQEFPGYTF. The CDR3 DNA is TGTGCCTGGAGTCCACAGGAATTTCCGGGCTACACCTTC.

The chain combines TRBV6-1 with TRBJ1-5; 9 bases are shared with TRBD1. Germline CDR1 is MNHNS and CDR2 is SASEGT. The J segment lost 1 base and the V segment lost 4 bases, leaving 2 bases of the junction unmatched. The CDR3 runs 15 residues. Written as DNA, the CDR3 is TGTGCCAGCAGTGCGGACAGGGGAAGCAATCAGCCCCAGCATTTT. Protein: CASSADRGSNQPQHF.